The T cell receptor (beta chain) described here comes from a study of blood T cell repertoires in COVID-19. This CDR3 is 18 amino acids long. V was pared by 2 bases and J by 3 bases, with 10 bases of the junction left unmatched. Germline-derived CDR1 and CDR2 are MDHEN and SYDVKM. Produced via immunoSEQ multiplex PCR; TCRdb's table is partial and in-frame only. Of around 140,000 clones in the sample, approximately 90% were seen once. The sequence was obtained from a woman in her thirties or forties who had been exposed to COVID-19. The chain has TRBV28 and TRBJ1-1; TRBD1 matches at 12 bases. Sequencing was carried out using PBMCs or T cells enriched from blood (not recorded which). CDR3 DNA: TGTGCCAGCAGTTTAATACCGGGACAGGGGGCTCGGTACACTGAAGCTTTCTTT. It yields the protein CASSLIPGQGARYTEAFF.